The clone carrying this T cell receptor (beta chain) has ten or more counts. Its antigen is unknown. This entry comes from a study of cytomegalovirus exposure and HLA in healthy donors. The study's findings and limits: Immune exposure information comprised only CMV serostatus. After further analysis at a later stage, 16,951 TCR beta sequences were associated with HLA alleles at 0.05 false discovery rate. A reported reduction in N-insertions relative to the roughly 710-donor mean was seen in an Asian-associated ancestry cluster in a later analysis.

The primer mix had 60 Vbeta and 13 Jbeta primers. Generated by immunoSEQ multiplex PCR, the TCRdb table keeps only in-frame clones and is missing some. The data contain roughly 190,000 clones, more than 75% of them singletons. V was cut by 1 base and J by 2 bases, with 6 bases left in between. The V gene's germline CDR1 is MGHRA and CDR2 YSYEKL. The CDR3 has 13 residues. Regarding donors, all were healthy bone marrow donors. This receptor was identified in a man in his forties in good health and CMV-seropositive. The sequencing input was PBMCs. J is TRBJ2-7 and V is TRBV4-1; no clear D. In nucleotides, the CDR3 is TGCGCCAGCAGCCAAGCAGGTCCCTACGAGCAGTACTTC. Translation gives CASSQAGPYEQYF.